This passage covers 2 T cell receptor beta chains from one sample sequenced in a study of CD8 T cells in ankylosing spondylitis. TCRdb itself ran the 5' RACE reads through MiXCR, one entry per CDR3 protein. This table has about 340,000 distinct CDR3 sequences, approximately 22% appearing once. The sample consisted of blood, either unsorted or a sorted T cell fraction (not recorded which). All receptors derive from a male donor with ankylosing spondylitis or in good health (not recorded which).

This clonotype was recorded a few times. The chain couples TRBV20-1 to TRBJ1-1; D perhaps matches TRBD1 (5 bases). CDR1 is DFQATT, CDR2 SNEGSKA, per germline (reference sequence). Trimming removed 2 bases from V and 1 base from J, with 11 bases in between. This CDR3 has 14 amino acids. CDR3 residues: CSARWGLGNTEAFF. The CDR3 nucleotides read TGCAGTGCTAGATGGGGCCTGGGGAACACTGAAGCTTTCTTT.

This clonotype was recorded a few times. The rearrangement joins TRBV12-3 or TRBV12-4 to TRBJ2-3, with D perhaps matching TRBD2 (5 bases). The CDR3 covers 14 residues. Between the trimmed V and J ends, which lost 10 bases and 0 bases, there was a span of 14 bases. CDR3 nucleotide sequence: TGTGCCACCGGAAGCGGAACAAGCACAGATACGCAGTATTTT. The encoded protein is CATGSGTSTDTQYF.